The sequence of this T cell receptor beta chain was determined in a study of shared clonotypes between healthy human individuals. Of note for this clone: What it binds is unknown.

General study results and limits: It was only blood that was sampled, and tissue repertoires likely differ. Sharing across four donors was highest in naive CD4 (around 5%) and lowest in memory CD8 (around 0.4%).

TCRdb's table, derived via immunoSEQ multiplex PCR, lists solely in-frame clones and lacks some. The sample gives 90,000 to 120,000 clones, about 66% of which show up once; approximately 24% is in the top ten. The CDR3 is 16 amino acids. Trimming removed 0 bases at V and 4 bases at J, with 12 bases between. The germline V gene encodes CDR1 SNHLY and CDR2 FYNNEI. What was sequenced was memory CD8+ T cells sorted from blood. Subset denoted: CD45RO+ cells pooled with CCR7-negative TemRA cells. The chain recombines TRBV2 with TRBJ2-2, with D possibly matching TRBD1 (6 bases). The TCR was taken from a woman under 40 in good health. This CDR3 reads CASSEAKTRGTGELFF. The CDR3 bases are TGTGCCAGCAGTGAAGCAAAGACCAGGGGCACCGGGGAGCTGTTTTTT. Full variable domain (remainder filled in from reference TRBV2 and TRBJ2-2): EPEVTQTPSHQVTQMGQEVILRCVPISNHLYFYWYRQILGQKVEFLVSFYNNEISEKSEIFDDQFSVERPDGSNFTLKIRSTKLEDSAMYFCASSEAKTRGTGELFFGEGSRLTVL.